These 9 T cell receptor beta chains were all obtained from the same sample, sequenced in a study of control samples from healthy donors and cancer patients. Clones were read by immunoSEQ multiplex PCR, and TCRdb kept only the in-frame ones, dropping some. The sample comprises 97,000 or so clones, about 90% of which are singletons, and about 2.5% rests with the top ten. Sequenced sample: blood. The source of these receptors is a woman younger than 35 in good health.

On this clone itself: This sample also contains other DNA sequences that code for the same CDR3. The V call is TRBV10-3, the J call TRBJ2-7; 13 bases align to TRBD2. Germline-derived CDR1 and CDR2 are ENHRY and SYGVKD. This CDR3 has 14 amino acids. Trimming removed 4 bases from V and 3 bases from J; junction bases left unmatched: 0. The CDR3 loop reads CAISGTSGSYEQYF. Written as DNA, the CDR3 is TGTGCCATCAGTGGGACTAGCGGGAGCTACGAGCAGTACTTC.

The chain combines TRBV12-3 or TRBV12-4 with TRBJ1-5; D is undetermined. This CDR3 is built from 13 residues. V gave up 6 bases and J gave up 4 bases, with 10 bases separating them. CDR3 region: CASRRLPNQPQHF. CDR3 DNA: TGTGCCAGCAGACGATTACCGAATCAGCCCCAGCATTTT.

The CDR3 DNA is TGCAGTGCTAGTTGGACAGAAAGAAGCACAGATACGCAGTATTTT. It encodes CSASWTERSTDTQYF. This chain connects TRBV20-1 to TRBJ2-3; possible D gene TRBD1, 6 bases. V was clipped by 3 bases and J by 0 bases, with 13 bases between them. Germline V gene lookup returns CDR1 DFQATT and CDR2 SNEGSKA (reference sequence). This CDR3 is built from 15 residues.

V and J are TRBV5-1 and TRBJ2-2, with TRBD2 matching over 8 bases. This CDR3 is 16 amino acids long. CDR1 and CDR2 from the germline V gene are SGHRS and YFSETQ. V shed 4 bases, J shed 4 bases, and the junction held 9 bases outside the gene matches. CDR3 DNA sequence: TGCGCCAGCAGCCCAGGACTAGCAGGGAGCACCGGGGAGCTGTTTTTT. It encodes CASSPGLAGSTGELFF.

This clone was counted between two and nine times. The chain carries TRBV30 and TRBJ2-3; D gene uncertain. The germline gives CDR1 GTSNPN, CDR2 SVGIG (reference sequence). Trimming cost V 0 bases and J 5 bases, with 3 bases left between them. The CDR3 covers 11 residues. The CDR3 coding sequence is TGTGCCTGGAGTGTGGGAGATACGCAGTATTTT. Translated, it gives CAWSVGDTQYF. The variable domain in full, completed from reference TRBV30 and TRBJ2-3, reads SQTIHQWPATLVQPVGSPLSLECTVEGTSNPNLYWYRQAAGRGLQLLFYSVGIGQISSEVPQNLSASRPQDRQFILSSKKLLLSDSGFYLCAWSVGDTQYFGPGTRLTVL.

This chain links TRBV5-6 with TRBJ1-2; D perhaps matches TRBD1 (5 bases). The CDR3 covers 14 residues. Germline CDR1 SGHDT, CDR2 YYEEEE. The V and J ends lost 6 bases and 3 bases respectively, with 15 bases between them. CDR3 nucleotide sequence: TGTGCCAGCACCCTGGGGCCGGCGGACTATGGCTACACCTTC. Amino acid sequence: CASTLGPADYGYTF.

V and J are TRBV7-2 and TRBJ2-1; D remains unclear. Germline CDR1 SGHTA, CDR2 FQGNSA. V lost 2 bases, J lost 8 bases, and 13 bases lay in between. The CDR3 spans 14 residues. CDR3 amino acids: CASSLPVVGDEQFF. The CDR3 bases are TGTGCCAGCAGCTTACCCGTAGTTGGGGATGAGCAGTTCTTC.

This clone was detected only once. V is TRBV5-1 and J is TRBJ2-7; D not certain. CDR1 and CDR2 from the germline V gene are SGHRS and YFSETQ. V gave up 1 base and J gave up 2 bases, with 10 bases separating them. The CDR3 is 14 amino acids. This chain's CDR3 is CASSLSHIPYEQYF. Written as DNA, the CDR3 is TGCGCCAGCAGCTTGAGCCACATCCCCTACGAGCAGTACTTC. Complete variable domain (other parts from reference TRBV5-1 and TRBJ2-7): KAGVTQTPRYLIKTRGQQVTLSCSPISGHRSVSWYQQTPGQGLQFLFEYFSETQRNKGNFPGRFSGRQFSNSRSEMNVSTLELGDSALYLCASSLSHIPYEQYFGPGTRLTVT.

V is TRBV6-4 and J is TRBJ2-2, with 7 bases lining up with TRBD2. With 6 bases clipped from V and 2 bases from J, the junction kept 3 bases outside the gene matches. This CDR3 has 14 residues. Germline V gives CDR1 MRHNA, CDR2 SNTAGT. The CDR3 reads CASRPGLNTGELFF. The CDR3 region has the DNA TGTGCCAGCAGGCCGGGACTAAACACCGGGGAGCTGTTTTTT.